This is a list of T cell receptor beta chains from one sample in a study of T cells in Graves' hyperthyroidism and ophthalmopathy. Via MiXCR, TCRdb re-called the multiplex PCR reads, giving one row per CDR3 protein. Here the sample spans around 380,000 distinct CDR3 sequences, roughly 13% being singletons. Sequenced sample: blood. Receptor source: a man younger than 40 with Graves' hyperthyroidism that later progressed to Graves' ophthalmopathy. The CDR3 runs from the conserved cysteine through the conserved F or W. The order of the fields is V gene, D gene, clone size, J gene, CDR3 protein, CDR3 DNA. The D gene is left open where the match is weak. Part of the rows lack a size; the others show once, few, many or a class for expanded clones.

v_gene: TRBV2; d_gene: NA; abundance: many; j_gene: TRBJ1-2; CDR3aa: CASSAVALGGYTF; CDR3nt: TGTGCCAGCAGTGCGGTCGCCCTAGGAGGCTACACCTTC
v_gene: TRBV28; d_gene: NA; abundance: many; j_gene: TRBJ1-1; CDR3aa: CASSLLDNTEAFF; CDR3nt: TGTGCCAGCAGTTTACTTGATAACACTGAAGCTTTCTTT
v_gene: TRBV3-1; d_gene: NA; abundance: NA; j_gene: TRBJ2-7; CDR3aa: CASSQDRNRDEQYF; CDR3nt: TGTGCCAGCAGCCAAGATAGGAACAGGGACGAGCAGTACTTC
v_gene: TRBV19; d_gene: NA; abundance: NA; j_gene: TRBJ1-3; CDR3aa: CASSISSSSGNTIYF; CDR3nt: TGTGCCAGTAGTATTTCGTCCAGCTCTGGAAACACCATATATTTT
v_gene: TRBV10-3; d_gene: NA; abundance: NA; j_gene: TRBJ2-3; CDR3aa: CAISDGATDTQYF; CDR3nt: TGTGCCATCAGTGATGGGGCCACAGATACGCAGTATTTT
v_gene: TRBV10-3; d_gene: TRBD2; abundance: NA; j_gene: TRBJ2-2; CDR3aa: CASGTSGVNTGELFF; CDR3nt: TGTGCCAGCGGGACTAGCGGGGTGAACACCGGGGAGCTGTTTTTT
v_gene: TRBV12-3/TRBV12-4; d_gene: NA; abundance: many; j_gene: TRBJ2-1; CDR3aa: CASSLTLSYNEQFF; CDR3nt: TGTGCCAGCAGTTTAACCCTCTCCTACAATGAGCAGTTCTTC
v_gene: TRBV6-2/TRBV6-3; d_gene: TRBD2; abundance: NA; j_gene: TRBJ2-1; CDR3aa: CASSQRGLAGGYNEQFF; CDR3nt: TGTGCCAGCAGCCAACGAGGACTAGCGGGGGGATACAATGAGCAGTTCTTC
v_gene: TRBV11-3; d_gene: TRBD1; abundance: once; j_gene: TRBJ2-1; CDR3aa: CASTEGTVVEQFF; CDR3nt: TGTGCCAGCACCGAAGGGACAGTAGTTGAGCAGTTCTTC
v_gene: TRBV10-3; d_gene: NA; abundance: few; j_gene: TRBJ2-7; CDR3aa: CAISVSSYEQYF; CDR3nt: TGTGCCATCAGTGTTTCTTCCTACGAGCAGTACTTC
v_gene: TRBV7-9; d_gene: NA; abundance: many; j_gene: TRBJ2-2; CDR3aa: CASSSGRELFF; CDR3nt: TGTGCCAGCAGCTCAGGCCGGGAGCTGTTTTTT
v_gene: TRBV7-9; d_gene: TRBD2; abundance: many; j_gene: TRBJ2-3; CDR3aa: CASKRGLAGETDTQYF; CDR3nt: TGTGCCAGCAAAAGGGGGCTAGCGGGGGAAACAGATACGCAGTATTTT
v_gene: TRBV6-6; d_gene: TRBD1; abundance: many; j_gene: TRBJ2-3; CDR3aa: CASSYQGVTDTQYF; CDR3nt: TGTGCCAGCAGTTACCAGGGGGTCACAGATACGCAGTATTTT
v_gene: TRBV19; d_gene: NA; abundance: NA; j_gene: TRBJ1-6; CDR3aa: CASSIVGSNSPLHF; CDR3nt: TGTGCCAGTAGTATAGTGGGGTCTAATTCACCCCTCCACTTT
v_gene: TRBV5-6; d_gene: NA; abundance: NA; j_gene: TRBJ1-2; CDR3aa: CASQWGPYGYTF; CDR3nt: TGTGCCAGCCAATGGGGCCCCTATGGCTACACCTTC
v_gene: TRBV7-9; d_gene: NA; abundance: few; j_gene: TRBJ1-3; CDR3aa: CASSPRGDTIYF; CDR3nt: TGTGCCAGCAGCCCGCGCGGCGACACCATATATTTT
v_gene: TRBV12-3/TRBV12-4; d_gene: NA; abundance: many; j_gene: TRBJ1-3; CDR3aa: CASSTQVSGNTIYF; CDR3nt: TGTGCCAGCAGTACACAGGTCTCTGGAAACACCATATATTTT
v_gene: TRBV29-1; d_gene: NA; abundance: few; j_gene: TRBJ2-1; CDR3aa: CSADPGRARSNEQFF; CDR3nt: TGCAGCGCCGATCCGGGGCGGGCACGGAGCAATGAGCAGTTCTTC
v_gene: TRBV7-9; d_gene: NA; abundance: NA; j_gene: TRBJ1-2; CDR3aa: CASSPRSQGYGYTF; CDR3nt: TGTGCCAGCAGCCCTCGGAGTCAAGGTTATGGCTACACCTTC
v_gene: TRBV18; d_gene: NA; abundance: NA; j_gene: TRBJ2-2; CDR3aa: CASSPFETGNTGELFF; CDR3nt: TGTGCCAGCTCACCCTTCGAGACAGGGAACACCGGGGAGCTGTTTTTT
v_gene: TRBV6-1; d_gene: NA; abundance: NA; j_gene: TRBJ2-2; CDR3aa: CASGAVGELFF; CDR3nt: TGTGCCAGCGGGGCGGTCGGGGAGCTGTTTTTT
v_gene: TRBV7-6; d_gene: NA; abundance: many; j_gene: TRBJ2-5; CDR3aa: CASSSGRLVTQYF; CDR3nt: TGTGCCAGCAGCTCGGGACGGCTGGTGACCCAGTACTTC
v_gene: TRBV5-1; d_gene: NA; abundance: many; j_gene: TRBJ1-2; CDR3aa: CASSFEGGDYGYTF; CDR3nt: TGCGCCAGCAGCTTCGAGGGTGGGGACTATGGCTACACCTTC
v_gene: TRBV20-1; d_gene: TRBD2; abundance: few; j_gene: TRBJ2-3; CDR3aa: CSARDLASGGFPSTDTQYF; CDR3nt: TGCAGTGCTAGAGATCTCGCTAGCGGGGGGTTTCCTAGCACAGATACGCAGTATTTT
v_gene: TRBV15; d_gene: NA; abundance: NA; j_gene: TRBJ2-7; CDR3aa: CATSRDRTLGYEQYF; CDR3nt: TGTGCCACCAGCAGAGATAGGACTCTAGGGTACGAGCAGTACTTC
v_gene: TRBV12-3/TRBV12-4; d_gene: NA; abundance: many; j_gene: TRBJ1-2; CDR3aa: CASSKGGYGYTF; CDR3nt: TGTGCCAGCAGTAAAGGGGGCTATGGCTACACCTTC
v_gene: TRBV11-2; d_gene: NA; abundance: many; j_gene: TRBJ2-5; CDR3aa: CASRLTFKVETQYF; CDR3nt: TGTGCCAGCAGGCTAACCTTCAAAGTAGAGACCCAGTACTTC
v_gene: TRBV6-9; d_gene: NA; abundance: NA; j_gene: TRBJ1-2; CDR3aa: CASSLDGGYGYAF; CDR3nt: TGTGCCAGCAGTTTAGACGGCGGCTATGGCTACGCCTTC
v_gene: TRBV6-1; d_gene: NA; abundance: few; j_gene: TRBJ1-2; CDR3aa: CAFRGQGYGYTF; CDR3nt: TGTGCCTTCAGAGGGCAGGGCTATGGCTACACCTTC
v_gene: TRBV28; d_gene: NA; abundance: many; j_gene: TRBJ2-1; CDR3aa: CASSFFGSYNEQFF; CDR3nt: TGTGCCAGCAGTTTCTTTGGCTCCTACAATGAGCAGTTCTTC
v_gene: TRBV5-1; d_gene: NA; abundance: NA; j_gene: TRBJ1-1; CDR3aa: CASSLGQTRVTEAFF; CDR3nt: TGCGCCAGCAGCTTGGGGCAGACCCGGGTGACTGAAGCTTTCTTT
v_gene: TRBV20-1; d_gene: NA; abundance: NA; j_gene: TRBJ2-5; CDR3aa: CSASDGGAPNQETQYF; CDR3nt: TGCAGTGCATCGGATGGGGGCGCCCCCAACCAAGAGACCCAGTACTTC
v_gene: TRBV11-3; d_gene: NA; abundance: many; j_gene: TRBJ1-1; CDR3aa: CASSPREGPNTEAFF; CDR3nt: TGTGCCAGCAGCCCGCGAGAAGGGCCGAACACTGAAGCTTTCTTT
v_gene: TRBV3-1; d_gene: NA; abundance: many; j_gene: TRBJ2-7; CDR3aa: CASSAKTDEQYF; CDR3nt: TGTGCCAGCAGCGCGAAGACAGACGAGCAGTACTTC
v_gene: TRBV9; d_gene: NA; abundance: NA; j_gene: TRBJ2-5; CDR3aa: CASSVATAETQYF; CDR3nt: TGTGCCAGCAGCGTAGCGACTGCAGAGACCCAGTACTTC
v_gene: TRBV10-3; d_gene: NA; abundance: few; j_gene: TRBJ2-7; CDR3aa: CAISESFQSYEQYF; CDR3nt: TGTGCCATCAGTGAGTCGTTTCAGTCCTACGAGCAGTACTTC
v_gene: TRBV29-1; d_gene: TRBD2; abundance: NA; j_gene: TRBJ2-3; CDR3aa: CSVPKVGTRFSDTQYF; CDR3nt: TGCAGCGTCCCTAAGGTCGGGACTAGATTTTCAGATACGCAGTATTTT
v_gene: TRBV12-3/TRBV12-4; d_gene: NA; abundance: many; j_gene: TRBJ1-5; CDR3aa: CASSLRQSNQPQHF; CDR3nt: TGTGCCAGCAGTTTAAGACAGAGCAATCAGCCCCAGCATTTT
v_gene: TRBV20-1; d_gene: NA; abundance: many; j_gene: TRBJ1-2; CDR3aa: CSATSGNYGYTF; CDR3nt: TGCAGTGCTACAAGTGGAAACTATGGCTACACCTTC
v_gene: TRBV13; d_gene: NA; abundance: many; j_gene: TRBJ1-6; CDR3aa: CASRGRDHPESPLHF; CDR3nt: TGTGCCAGCAGAGGCAGGGATCACCCTGAGTCACCCCTCCACTTT
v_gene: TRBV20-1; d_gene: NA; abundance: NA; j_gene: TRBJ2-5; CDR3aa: CSAADQETQYF; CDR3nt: TGCAGTGCTGCAGACCAAGAGACCCAGTACTTC
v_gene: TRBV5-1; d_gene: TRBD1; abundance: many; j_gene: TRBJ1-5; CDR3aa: CASSLEGAQPQHF; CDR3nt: TGCGCCAGCAGCTTGGAGGGGGCACAGCCCCAGCATTTT
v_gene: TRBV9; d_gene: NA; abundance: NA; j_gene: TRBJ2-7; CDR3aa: CASSVTPGAPREQYF; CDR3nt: TGTGCCAGCAGCGTAACCCCCGGGGCCCCGAGGGAGCAGTACTTC
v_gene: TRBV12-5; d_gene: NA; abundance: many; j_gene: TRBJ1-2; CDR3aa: CASGFGRALYYGYTF; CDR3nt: TGTGCTAGTGGTTTTGGCAGGGCATTGTATTATGGCTACACCTTC
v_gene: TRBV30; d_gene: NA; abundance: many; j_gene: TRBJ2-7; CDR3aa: CAWSAAPYEQYF; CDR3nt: TGTGCCTGGAGTGCAGCCCCCTACGAGCAGTACTTC
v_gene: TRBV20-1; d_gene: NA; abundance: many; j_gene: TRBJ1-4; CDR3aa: CSALPSRRKNEKLFF; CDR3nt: TGCAGTGCGCTACCTTCCAGGCGGAAAAATGAAAAACTGTTTTTT
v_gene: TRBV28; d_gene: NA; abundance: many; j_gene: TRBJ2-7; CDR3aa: CASSLFEQGRREQYF; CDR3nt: TGTGCCAGCAGTTTATTTGAACAGGGGAGGCGCGAGCAGTACTTC
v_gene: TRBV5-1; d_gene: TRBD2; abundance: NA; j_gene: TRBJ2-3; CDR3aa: CASSTPAGGTLSTDTQYF; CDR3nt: TGCGCCAGCAGCACTCCTGCGGGGGGTACCCTATCCACAGATACGCAGTATTTT
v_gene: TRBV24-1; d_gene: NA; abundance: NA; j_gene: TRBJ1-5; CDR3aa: CATASHSNQPQHF; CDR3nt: TGTGCCACCGCCTCTCATAGCAATCAGCCCCAGCATTTT